Listed below are T cell receptor beta chains from one sample, sequenced in a study of shared clonotypes between healthy human individuals. Assay used: immunoSEQ multiplex PCR; TCRdb lists only in-frame clones, some missing. In the table there are more than 2 million clones, 85% to 95% of which are singletons. Sequenced: naive CD4+ T cells sorted from blood. These receptors all stem from a man younger than 35 in good health. The CDR3 runs from the conserved cysteine through the conserved F or W. Each record gives: V gene, J gene, CDR3 protein.

V: TRBV5-1; J: TRBJ2-4; CDR3: CASSLDLSAKNIQYF
V: TRBV30; J: TRBJ2-1; CDR3: CAWGKGNSYNEQFF
V: TRBV5-4; J: TRBJ2-7; CDR3: CASSLDGNYEQYF
V: TRBV7-2; J: TRBJ2-1; CDR3: CASSLGGSGRNNEQFF
V: TRBV28; J: TRBJ1-2; CDR3: CASSLGSGYGYTF
V: TRBV6-5; J: TRBJ2-7; CDR3: CASSYSGQGGKYEQYF
V: TRBV4-3; J: TRBJ2-3; CDR3: CASSQSGKSGIDTQYF
V: TRBV28; J: TRBJ2-7; CDR3: CASRAGGVLHHEQYF
V: TRBV7-8; J: TRBJ1-1; CDR3: CASSLSLTNTEAFF
V: TRBV5-1; J: TRBJ1-6; CDR3: CASSTRPLSYNSPLHF
V: TRBV11-2; J: TRBJ2-7; CDR3: CASSSSRLAGRTYEQYF
V: TRBV28; J: TRBJ1-5; CDR3: CASSPTLDSNNQPQHF
V: TRBV7-9; J: TRBJ1-1; CDR3: CASSLQGRRTEAFF
V: TRBV7-9; J: TRBJ1-6; CDR3: CASSFTGYNSPLHF
V: TRBV9; J: TRBJ1-5; CDR3: CASSVAGLSNQPQHF
V: TRBV9; J: TRBJ1-5; CDR3: CASSAGTGSQPQHF
V: TRBV4-1; J: TRBJ2-7; CDR3: CASSQGQGAWEQYF
V: TRBV7-9; J: TRBJ1-2; CDR3: CASSLVSVSYGYTF
V: TRBV15; J: TRBJ2-3; CDR3: CATSRDGTRTDTQYF
V: TRBV6-1; J: TRBJ2-2; CDR3: CASSEFWGTGELFF
V: TRBV30; J: TRBJ2-5; CDR3: CAWSVHKDRQQETQYF
V: TRBV11-3; J: TRBJ2-3; CDR3: CASSSDVTQYF
V: TRBV7-2; J: TRBJ2-3; CDR3: CASSPQTTDTQYF
V: TRBV9; J: TRBJ2-5; CDR3: CASSKRTGEETQYF
V: TRBV5-4; J: TRBJ2-3; CDR3: CASSLGDRSTDTQYF
V: TRBV11-2; J: TRBJ2-7; CDR3: CASSFAGARVSYEQYF
V: TRBV7-2; J: TRBJ2-7; CDR3: CASSSTQGYEQYF
V: TRBV6-1; J: TRBJ2-7; CDR3: CASSLTGSSYEQYF
V: TRBV19; J: TRBJ2-7; CDR3: CASSLRDRTYEQYF
V: TRBV27; J: TRBJ1-2; CDR3: CASSLAHNYGYTF
V: TRBV29-1; J: TRBJ2-5; CDR3: CSVRFIGAPQETQYF
V: TRBV6-5; J: TRBJ1-3; CDR3: CASSQPTGNTIYF
V: TRBV19; J: TRBJ1-2; CDR3: CARLGRGSYGYTF
V: TRBV5-1; J: TRBJ2-7; CDR3: CASSPGGQGSDEQYF
V: TRBV6-5; J: TRBJ2-4; CDR3: CASGSDYIQYF
V: TRBV10-1; J: TRBJ2-1; CDR3: CASSETSFNEQFF
V: TRBV19; J: TRBJ2-7; CDR3: CASSMGTGSSYEQYF
V: TRBV4-1; J: TRBJ2-1; CDR3: CASSHVAGGYNEQFF
V: TRBV30; J: TRBJ1-1; CDR3: CAWSGRLDGEAFF
V: TRBV18; J: TRBJ2-7; CDR3: CASSPQGTYEQYF
V: TRBV7-9; J: TRBJ1-1; CDR3: CASSKDVGEAFF
V: TRBV9; J: TRBJ2-3; CDR3: CASSVRTTDTQYF
V: TRBV5-1; J: TRBJ2-1; CDR3: CASSLASGSSYNEQFF
V: TRBV2; J: TRBJ2-3; CDR3: CASSGQRGTDTQYF
V: TRBV5-1; J: TRBJ1-6; CDR3: CASSLEGSAGSPLHF